The rows below give T cell receptor beta chains drawn from one sample of a study of shared clonotypes between healthy human individuals. Method: immunoSEQ multiplex PCR; TCRdb's copy keeps in-frame clones and lacks some. The sample contains about 2.4 million clones, 93% of which appear only once. Sequencing was carried out using naive CD4+ T cells from PBMCs. The receptor source for this set is a man younger than 35 in good health. Some clones in this sample may be carry-over from other donors' samples. The CDR3 runs from the conserved cysteine through the conserved F or W. A D gene is named only where the DNA matches it firmly. Expanded clones get a size class; other rows say once, few or many, or leave the size out.

CDR3nt: TGTGCCAGCAGTTTATTAGCCAAGACCCTCGGGGGGTCACCCCTCCACTTT; CDR3aa: CASSLLAKTLGGSPLHF; j_gene: TRBJ1-6; abundance: -; d_gene: -; v_gene: TRBV28
CDR3nt: TGCGCCAGCAGCAGAGGGCCTGAGCCCGGGGAGCTGTTTTTT; CDR3aa: CASSRGPEPGELFF; j_gene: TRBJ2-2; abundance: -; d_gene: -; v_gene: TRBV5-1
CDR3nt: TGTGCCAGCAGCTCCGCTACCGGGGAGCTGTTTTTT; CDR3aa: CASSSATGELFF; j_gene: TRBJ2-2; abundance: few; d_gene: -; v_gene: TRBV7-3
CDR3nt: TGTGCCAGCAGCGTCTTGGGGGCCAACGAGCAGTACTTC; CDR3aa: CASSVLGANEQYF; j_gene: TRBJ2-7; abundance: -; d_gene: -; v_gene: TRBV14
CDR3nt: TGCGCCAGCAGCCTTGGGGAGTACGAGCAGTACTTC; CDR3aa: CASSLGEYEQYF; j_gene: TRBJ2-7; abundance: -; d_gene: -; v_gene: TRBV5-1
CDR3nt: TGTGCCAGCAGCGTTAAGACTAGCGGAGTCTACGAGCAGTACTTC; CDR3aa: CASSVKTSGVYEQYF; j_gene: TRBJ2-7; abundance: once; d_gene: TRBD2; v_gene: TRBV9
CDR3nt: TGTGCCAGCAGTTTGCGCCCCGTCCAAAGGGCAAAATTCACTGAAGCTTTCTTT; CDR3aa: CASSLRPVQRAKFTEAFF; j_gene: TRBJ1-1; abundance: once; d_gene: -; v_gene: TRBV27
CDR3nt: TGCGCCAGCAGCCAGGCTCGAGGGTACGCAGATACGCAGTATTTT; CDR3aa: CASSQARGYADTQYF; j_gene: TRBJ2-3; abundance: -; d_gene: -; v_gene: TRBV4-3
CDR3nt: TGTGCCAGCAGCCGGGGTAACTCCTACAATGAGCAGTTCTTC; CDR3aa: CASSRGNSYNEQFF; j_gene: TRBJ2-1; abundance: -; d_gene: -; v_gene: TRBV14
CDR3nt: TGTGCCAGCAGCCCCGGGACAGGGGTGTACGAGCAGTACTTC; CDR3aa: CASSPGTGVYEQYF; j_gene: TRBJ2-7; abundance: -; d_gene: TRBD1; v_gene: TRBV6-5
CDR3nt: TGTGCCAGCAGTTCGAGGGGCTGGACAGATACGCAGTATTTT; CDR3aa: CASSSRGWTDTQYF; j_gene: TRBJ2-3; abundance: -; d_gene: -; v_gene: TRBV2
CDR3nt: TGTGCCAGCAGTTTATACCGGGGGCTCTCTGGAAACACCATATATTTT; CDR3aa: CASSLYRGLSGNTIYF; j_gene: TRBJ1-3; abundance: -; d_gene: -; v_gene: TRBV28
CDR3nt: TGCGCCAGCAGCCAACCTACTGTAAACAATGAGCAGTTCTTC; CDR3aa: CASSQPTVNNEQFF; j_gene: TRBJ2-1; abundance: -; d_gene: -; v_gene: TRBV4-1
CDR3nt: TGTGCCATCAGTGAGCAACCGAACTATGGCTACACCTTC; CDR3aa: CAISEQPNYGYTF; j_gene: TRBJ1-2; abundance: -; d_gene: -; v_gene: TRBV10-3
CDR3nt: TGCGCCAGCAGCGTGCGGCTCGGAGGGGGTGAAAAACTGTTTTTT; CDR3aa: CASSVRLGGGEKLFF; j_gene: TRBJ1-4; abundance: -; d_gene: -; v_gene: TRBV4-3
CDR3nt: TGTGCCAGCAGGACACAGGGAACCGGGGAGCTGTTTTTT; CDR3aa: CASRTQGTGELFF; j_gene: TRBJ2-2; abundance: -; d_gene: -; v_gene: TRBV6-6
CDR3nt: TGTGCCAGCAGCCTGGGGGTTGGACAGCCCCAGCATTTT; CDR3aa: CASSLGVGQPQHF; j_gene: TRBJ1-5; abundance: -; d_gene: -; v_gene: TRBV6-1
CDR3nt: TGTGCCAGCAGCCCCGGGACAAGCTACACCGGGGAGCTGTTTTTT; CDR3aa: CASSPGTSYTGELFF; j_gene: TRBJ2-2; abundance: -; d_gene: -; v_gene: TRBV11-3
CDR3nt: TGCGCCAGCAGTCACGGGGGGCCCGGGGAAGCTTTCTTT; CDR3aa: CASSHGGPGEAFF; j_gene: TRBJ1-1; abundance: -; d_gene: -; v_gene: TRBV23-1
CDR3nt: TGTGCCAGCTCACCGCGTGGGGCGGGACTATCCGTGGAGACGCAGTATTTT; CDR3aa: CASSPRGAGLSVETQYF; j_gene: TRBJ2-3; abundance: -; d_gene: TRBD2; v_gene: TRBV18
CDR3nt: TGTGCCAGCAGGTTAGGGACAGGAGTCTACGAGCAGTACTTC; CDR3aa: CASRLGTGVYEQYF; j_gene: TRBJ2-7; abundance: -; d_gene: TRBD1; v_gene: TRBV27
CDR3nt: TGTGCCAGCAGTTTCATGGTTCTCGGGGGTCAGTACGAGCAGTACTTC; CDR3aa: CASSFMVLGGQYEQYF; j_gene: TRBJ2-7; abundance: once; d_gene: -; v_gene: TRBV28
CDR3nt: TGTGCCAGCAGCTTAGGGGGTACCCAAGAGACCCAGTACTTC; CDR3aa: CASSLGGTQETQYF; j_gene: TRBJ2-5; abundance: -; d_gene: -; v_gene: TRBV7-3
CDR3nt: TGTGCCAGCAGCTCCGTGTGGGGGGATGGCTACACCTTC; CDR3aa: CASSSVWGDGYTF; j_gene: TRBJ1-2; abundance: -; d_gene: -; v_gene: TRBV7-2
CDR3nt: TGTGCCAGCAGCTTAACAGGTGGACAGATCTTAAACACTGAAGCTTTCTTT; CDR3aa: CASSLTGGQILNTEAFF; j_gene: TRBJ1-1; abundance: once; d_gene: -; v_gene: TRBV7-3
CDR3nt: TGTGCCAGCTCACCACCGGGACAGGGGGATAGAACTGAAGCTTTCTTT; CDR3aa: CASSPPGQGDRTEAFF; j_gene: TRBJ1-1; abundance: -; d_gene: TRBD1; v_gene: TRBV18
CDR3nt: TGTGCCAGCAGAGTCCTGGCAGGACGAGGTGCGGATACGCAGTATTTT; CDR3aa: CASRVLAGRGADTQYF; j_gene: TRBJ2-3; abundance: -; d_gene: -; v_gene: TRBV2
CDR3nt: TGTGCCAGCAGTGCGACAGGGGGCCAGCCCCAGCATTTT; CDR3aa: CASSATGGQPQHF; j_gene: TRBJ1-5; abundance: -; d_gene: TRBD1; v_gene: TRBV6-1
CDR3nt: TGCGCCAGCAGCTTCAGGGACTACTTGAACACTGAAGCTTTCTTT; CDR3aa: CASSFRDYLNTEAFF; j_gene: TRBJ1-1; abundance: -; d_gene: -; v_gene: TRBV5-1
CDR3nt: TGTGCCAGCAGTTTATGGGGACAGGGATACTCCTACAATGAGCAGTTCTTC; CDR3aa: CASSLWGQGYSYNEQFF; j_gene: TRBJ2-1; abundance: -; d_gene: TRBD1; v_gene: TRBV27
CDR3nt: TGTGCCAGCAGCGTAAGGGCAGACCCCTACAATGAGCAGTTCTTC; CDR3aa: CASSVRADPYNEQFF; j_gene: TRBJ2-1; abundance: -; d_gene: -; v_gene: TRBV9
CDR3nt: TGTGCCAGCTCGTATGCAACTAATGAAAAACTGTTTTTT; CDR3aa: CASSYATNEKLFF; j_gene: TRBJ1-4; abundance: -; d_gene: -; v_gene: TRBV18
CDR3nt: TGTGCCAGCAGGACTAGCGGGAGGGAAGAGACCCAGTACTTC; CDR3aa: CASRTSGREETQYF; j_gene: TRBJ2-5; abundance: -; d_gene: TRBD2; v_gene: TRBV6-6
CDR3nt: TGTGCCAGCACCGACAGGTACGAGCAGTACTTC; CDR3aa: CASTDRYEQYF; j_gene: TRBJ2-7; abundance: -; d_gene: -; v_gene: TRBV28
CDR3nt: TGTGCCACCAGACAGGTTTATGGCTACACCTTC; CDR3aa: CATRQVYGYTF; j_gene: TRBJ1-2; abundance: -; d_gene: -; v_gene: TRBV7-6
CDR3nt: TGTGCCAGCATTAGGAGCTCTGGGGCCAACGTCCTGACTTTC; CDR3aa: CASIRSSGANVLTF; j_gene: TRBJ2-6; abundance: -; d_gene: -; v_gene: TRBV6-1
CDR3nt: TGTGCCAGCAGCTTATTAGGCTACGAGCAGTACTTC; CDR3aa: CASSLLGYEQYF; j_gene: TRBJ2-7; abundance: -; d_gene: -; v_gene: TRBV7-3
CDR3nt: TGCGCCAGCAGCTTGGCGAGCGGGACCTACAATGAGCAGTTCTTC; CDR3aa: CASSLASGTYNEQFF; j_gene: TRBJ2-1; abundance: -; d_gene: TRBD2; v_gene: TRBV5-1
CDR3nt: TGTGCCAGCTCAGTCTCTGGGGCCAACGTCCTGACTTTC; CDR3aa: CASSVSGANVLTF; j_gene: TRBJ2-6; abundance: -; d_gene: -; v_gene: TRBV19
CDR3nt: TGTGCCATCGGCGATCAGGGGCCCCGGAGCAATCAGCCCCAGCATTTT; CDR3aa: CAIGDQGPRSNQPQHF; j_gene: TRBJ1-5; abundance: -; d_gene: -; v_gene: TRBV10-3